This T cell receptor (beta chain) stems from a study of T cells after posttransplantation cyclophosphamide. With respect to this clone: Its antigen is not identified.

General study points: Donor-recipient repertoire similarity was low at 1-2 months, rising over year one. TRB overlap between skin or GI tissue T cells and blood was limited. Recipient CMV seropositivity and CMV reactivation strongly tracked TRB clonality.

Busulfan-fludarabine conditioning, marrow transplant, and cyclophosphamide on days +3 and +4 were administered. Trimming took 4 bases from V and 4 from J; bases not matched to a gene: 8. CDR3 length: 14 amino acids. Germline V gives CDR1 SGHDT, CDR2 YYEEEE. The method was immunoSEQ multiplex PCR; TCRdb's version includes in-frame clones alone and lacks a portion of them. The table lists approximately 40,000 clones, roughly 73% of them singletons. The sequence was collected from a female patient in her 40s who received an allogeneic stem cell transplant from a related donor, was CMV-positive, and had no GVHD. Among the T cells, some may be from the graft donor. The V and J genes are TRBV5-6 and TRBJ2-7, with 7 bases aligning to TRBD1. This material consisted of CD4+ T cells sorted from blood, taken 1,800 to 2,000 days after a stem cell transplant with posttransplant cyclophosphamide. This CDR3 reads CASSMTGLRYEQYF. The DNA of the CDR3 is TGTGCCAGCAGCATGACAGGGCTGAGATACGAGCAGTACTTC.